The 8 T cell receptor beta chains given below trace back to one sample, sequenced in a study of blood T cell repertoires in COVID-19. Using immunoSEQ multiplex PCR, the repertoire was profiled, and TCRdb retains in-frame clones only, with some absent. The sample carries 150,000 to 200,000 clones, about 81% recorded once. The material sequenced was peripheral blood. Receptor source: a human donor in a cohort sampled during active COVID-19.

The rearrangement uses TRBV11-3 and TRBJ2-3, with 11 positions matching TRBD2. The CDR3 covers 16 residues. V gave up 0 bases and J gave up 6 bases; unmatched junction bases: 5. In germline, CDR1 is SGHNT, CDR2 YENEEA. The DNA for the CDR3 is TGTGCCAGCAGCTTAGACCTAGCGGGGGGTATGGATACGCAGTATTTT. Translated, it gives CASSLDLAGGMDTQYF.

The chain is built from TRBV7-2 and TRBJ2-1; a weak D match, TRBD2 (5 bases). Trimming cost V 4 bases and J 6 bases, with 13 bases left between them. Per the germline V gene, CDR1 is SGHTA and CDR2 is FQGNSA. This CDR3 region has 14 residues. CDR3 DNA sequence: TGTGCCAGCAGCTACTACGGACTTCCCAATGAGCAGTTCTTC. Its protein product is CASSYYGLPNEQFF.

The chain joins TRBV7-6 to TRBJ2-3, with 9 nucleotides matching TRBD2. CDR3 size: 15 residues. V gave up 4 bases and J gave up 0 bases; unmatched junction bases: 2. Germline lookup yields CDR1 SGHVS and CDR2 FNYEAQ. The CDR3 sequence: CASSSSGVSTDTQYF. The CDR3 nucleotides read TGTGCCAGCAGCTCTAGCGGGGTTAGCACAGATACGCAGTATTTT.

V is TRBV18 and J is TRBJ2-7; 10 bases map to TRBD1. Germline V gene sequence: CDR1 KGHSH, CDR2 LQKENI. This CDR3 spans 15 amino acids. The ends lost 3 bases at V and 4 bases at J; junction bases unmatched: 6. DNA for the CDR3: TGTGCCAGCTCACCCCCGACAGGGGGCAGGTACGAGCAGTACTTC. This sequence encodes CASSPPTGGRYEQYF.

This clone was counted only a few times. The rearrangement links TRBV7-2 to TRBJ1-6, with 7 bases identical to TRBD1. V was clipped by 7 bases and J by 10 bases; unmatched bases: 7. Germline V gene sequence: CDR1 SGHTA, CDR2 FQGNSA. This CDR3 has 13 amino acids. The CDR3 reads CASTPQGDSPLHF. The CDR3, as DNA: TGTGCCAGCACCCCCCAGGGGGACTCACCCCTCCACTTT.

V and J are TRBV19 and TRBJ1-2; possibly TRBD1 for D (6 bases). Germline CDR1 is LNHDA and CDR2 is SQIVND (reference sequence). V lost 5 bases and J 2 bases, leaving 9 bases between the germline ends. The CDR3 consists of 13 residues. CDR3 in amino acids: CASSRTGNYGYTF. CDR3 nucleotides: TGTGCCAGTAGTCGTACAGGGAACTATGGCTACACCTTC.

The V call is TRBV27, the J call TRBJ1-6, with TRBD1 matching over 10 bases. Trimming cost V 5 bases and J 4 bases; bases outside gene matches: 5. CDR3 length equals 16 residues. Per the germline V gene, CDR1 is MNHEY and CDR2 is SMNVEV (reference sequence). The CDR3 region is CASSDRQGAYNSPLHF. The CDR3 bases are TGTGCCAGCAGTGACAGACAGGGGGCTTATAATTCACCCCTCCACTTT.

This chain links TRBV6-1 with TRBJ1-5; tentatively, D is TRBD1 (5 bases). CDR3 length equals 13 residues. Trimming removed 3 bases from V and 5 bases from J, with 8 bases in between. Germline values: CDR1 MNHNS, CDR2 SASEGT. The CDR3: CASSETDYQPQHF. The CDR3 coding sequence is TGTGCCAGCAGTGAGACAGACTATCAGCCCCAGCATTTT.